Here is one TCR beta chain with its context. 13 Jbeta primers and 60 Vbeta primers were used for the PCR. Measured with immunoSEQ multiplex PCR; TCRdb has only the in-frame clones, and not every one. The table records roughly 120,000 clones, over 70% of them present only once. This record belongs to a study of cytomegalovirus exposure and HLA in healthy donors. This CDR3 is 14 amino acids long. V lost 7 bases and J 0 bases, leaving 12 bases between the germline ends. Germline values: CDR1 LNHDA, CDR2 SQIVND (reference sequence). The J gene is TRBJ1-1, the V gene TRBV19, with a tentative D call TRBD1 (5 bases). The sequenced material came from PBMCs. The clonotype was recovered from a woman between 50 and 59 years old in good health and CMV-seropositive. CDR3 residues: CASNPGTMNTEAFF. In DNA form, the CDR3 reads TGTGCCAGTAACCCCGGGACTATGAACACTGAAGCTTTCTTT.